The rows below give T cell receptor beta chains drawn from one sample of a study of cytomegalovirus exposure and HLA in healthy donors. Profiled with immunoSEQ multiplex PCR; TCRdb holds only in-frame clones, not every one. The data contain 140,000 to 150,000 clones, 60% to 85% of them singletons. Sequenced sample: PBMCs. Receptors were obtained from a man aged 35 to 55 in good health and CMV-seronegative. Both conserved end residues are part of each CDR3. The D gene is left open where the match is weak. Only part of the rows carry a size: once, few, many, or a class if the clone is expanded.

v_call	d_call	j_call	clone_size	cdr3_aa	cdr3_nt
TRBV27	TRBD2	TRBJ2-7	-	CASSPSGRAYEQYF	TGTGCCAGCAGTCCAAGCGGGAGGGCCTACGAGCAGTACTTC
TRBV13	TRBD1	TRBJ1-2	-	CASSGQGTNYGYTF	TGTGCCAGCAGCGGACAGGGGACTAACTATGGCTACACCTTC
TRBV5-1	-	TRBJ1-5	-	CASSLRGGNQPQHF	TGCGCCAGCAGCTTGCGGGGTGGCAATCAGCCCCAGCATTTT
TRBV11-2	TRBD2	TRBJ2-7	-	CASSLESGLAGGPSYEQYF	TGTGCCAGCAGCTTAGAGTCTGGTCTAGCGGGAGGGCCATCCTACGAGCAGTACTTC
TRBV29-1	-	TRBJ2-2	-	CSVPSRGTGELFF	TGCAGCGTCCCGAGTCGGGGGACCGGGGAGCTGTTTTTT
TRBV11-1	TRBD2	TRBJ2-1	-	CASSSLAGEFTEQFF	TGTGCCAGCAGCTCCCTAGCGGGAGAATTTACTGAGCAGTTCTTC
TRBV27	TRBD1	TRBJ2-7	-	CASSLAGTEGSYEQYF	TGTGCCAGCAGTTTAGCCGGGACAGAAGGCTCCTACGAGCAGTACTTC
TRBV19	-	TRBJ1-4	-	CASSDRVRNEKLFF	TGTGCCAGTAGTGATCGGGTTAGGAATGAAAAACTGTTTTTT
TRBV2	-	TRBJ2-2	-	CASMGGTGELFF	TGTGCCAGCATGGGGGGCACCGGGGAGCTGTTTTTT
TRBV7-9	TRBD2	TRBJ2-5	-	CASSLGWASGEETQYF	TGTGCCAGCAGCTTAGGCTGGGCTAGCGGTGAAGAGACCCAGTACTTC
TRBV6-5	TRBD1	TRBJ2-5	once	CASSYSGGYQETQYF	TGTGCCAGCAGTTACTCAGGGGGCTACCAAGAGACCCAGTACTTC
TRBV13	TRBD2	TRBJ2-3	-	CASSTLAGMQVDTQYF	TGTGCCAGCAGCACCCTAGCGGGGATGCAAGTAGATACGCAGTATTTT
TRBV5-1	-	TRBJ1-2	once	CASSFEIGVQSYTF	TGCGCCAGCAGCTTTGAGATAGGGGTTCAAAGCTACACCTTC
TRBV5-6	-	TRBJ2-7	-	CASALSGLHYEQYF	TGTGCCTCGGCCCTTAGCGGACTACACTACGAGCAGTACTTC
TRBV18	-	TRBJ2-7	-	CASSPPGGYEQYF	TGTGCCAGCTCACCACCGGGAGGCTACGAGCAGTACTTC
TRBV6-1	-	TRBJ2-7	-	CASSEGQSYYEQYF	TGTGCCAGCAGTGAAGGGCAGTCATACTACGAGCAGTACTTC
TRBV4-2	-	TRBJ2-7	-	CASSQTQDKPYEQYF	TGTGCCAGCAGCCAGACCCAAGACAAGCCCTACGAGCAGTACTTC
TRBV2	TRBD2	TRBJ2-5	-	CASLRQSGGALETQYF	TGTGCCAGCCTCCGGCAGAGCGGGGGGGCCTTAGAGACCCAGTACTTC
TRBV28	TRBD2	TRBJ2-7	once	CASSFPRLAGGYEQYF	TGTGCCAGCAGTTTCCCAAGACTAGCGGGAGGCTACGAGCAGTACTTC
TRBV19	-	TRBJ2-7	-	CASSIDGSPYEQYF	TGTGCCAGTAGTATCGACGGTAGCCCCTACGAGCAGTACTTC
TRBV27	TRBD2	TRBJ2-1	-	CASSLLGTSGAHNEQFF	TGTGCCAGCAGTCTGCTTGGGACTAGCGGGGCCCACAATGAGCAGTTCTTC
TRBV4-2	-	TRBJ1-2	-	CASSQARTGNYGYTF	TGTGCCAGCAGCCAAGCCCGGACGGGGAACTATGGCTACACCTTC
TRBV7-6	TRBD1	TRBJ2-7	-	CANSQNRDREYEQYF	TGTGCCAACAGCCAGAACCGGGACAGGGAGTACGAGCAGTACTTC
TRBV19	TRBD1	TRBJ2-3	-	CASSPRDRASDTQYF	TGTGCCAGTAGTCCCCGGGACAGGGCGTCAGATACGCAGTATTTT
TRBV27	-	TRBJ1-2	-	CASSPGGAPLGYGYTF	TGTGCCAGCAGTCCCGGGGGAGCCCCCCTTGGTTATGGCTACACCTTC
TRBV19	TRBD1	TRBJ2-7	once	CATSTSGTGFEQYF	TGTGCCACTTCAACTTCCGGGACAGGGTTCGAGCAGTACTTC
TRBV11-2	-	TRBJ2-1	-	CASSSSADEQFF	TGTGCCAGCAGCTCCTCTGCAGATGAGCAGTTCTTC
TRBV29-1	TRBD1	TRBJ1-5	few	CSVGDSYNQPQHF	TGCAGCGTTGGGGACAGCTACAATCAGCCCCAGCATTTT
TRBV6-6	-	TRBJ2-7	few	CASSSLDRPPYEQYF	TGTGCCAGCAGTAGTTTAGACAGGCCCCCCTACGAGCAGTACTTC
TRBV6-1	TRBD1	TRBJ2-7	-	CASSEVRGRLYEQYF	TGTGCCAGCAGTGAAGTTAGGGGGCGACTCTACGAGCAGTACTTC
TRBV4-1	TRBD1	TRBJ1-6	-	CASSQAVQGIGSPLHF	TGCGCCAGCAGCCAAGCGGTACAGGGGATAGGATCACCCCTCCACTTT
TRBV5-1	-	TRBJ1-5	-	CASSLSSGFNQPQHF	TGCGCCAGCAGCTTGTCATCAGGGTTCAATCAGCCCCAGCATTTT
TRBV7-8	-	TRBJ1-2	-	CASSLGSTGNGYTF	TGTGCCAGCAGCTTAGGCTCAACAGGGAATGGCTACACCTTC
TRBV6-6	-	TRBJ1-5	once	CASSTIPSVEQPQHF	TGTGCCAGCAGTACTATCCCCTCGGTCGAGCAGCCCCAGCATTTT
TRBV11-1	-	TRBJ2-1	-	CASSQQDALGQFF	TGTGCCAGCAGCCAACAGGACGCCCTAGGGCAGTTCTTC
TRBV5-1	TRBD1	TRBJ2-7	-	CASSNRGLDEQYF	TGCGCCAGCAGCAACAGGGGGCTGGACGAGCAGTACTTC
TRBV6-5	-	TRBJ2-7	-	CASSYSPQYEQYF	TGTGCCAGCAGTTACTCGCCGCAGTACGAGCAGTACTTC
TRBV7-2	-	TRBJ1-2	-	CASSLERRTVNYGYTF	TGTGCCAGCAGCTTAGAGCGGCGGACAGTAAACTATGGCTACACCTTC
TRBV5-6	-	TRBJ1-3	-	CASSLIGFVSGLSGNTIYF	TGTGCCAGCAGCTTGATAGGGTTCGTTTCGGGACTTTCCGGAAACACCATATATTTT
TRBV27	-	TRBJ2-2	few	CASSPQGQGGELFF	TGTGCCAGCAGTCCCCAAGGTCAGGGCGGGGAGCTGTTTTTT
TRBV27	-	TRBJ2-1	few	CASSFAGPIYNEQFF	TGTGCCAGCAGTTTTGCGGGGCCAATCTACAATGAGCAGTTCTTC
TRBV6-6	TRBD2	TRBJ2-2	-	CASSNGGSGSTGELFF	TGTGCCAGCAGTAATGGGGGTAGCGGGAGTACCGGGGAGCTGTTTTTT
TRBV5-1	TRBD2	TRBJ2-3	-	CASSPQPRTSGSRDTQYF	TGCGCCAGCAGCCCCCAACCCCGGACTAGCGGGAGTCGAGATACGCAGTATTTT
TRBV4-2	-	TRBJ2-3	-	CASSQVGSTDTQYF	TGTGCCAGCAGCCAAGTCGGTAGTACAGATACGCAGTATTTT
TRBV6-5	TRBD1	TRBJ2-7	few	CASGTAYSYEQYF	TGTGCCAGCGGGACAGCATACTCCTACGAGCAGTACTTC
TRBV6-1	TRBD2	TRBJ2-5	once	CASSETPSGNQETQYF	TGTGCCAGCAGTGAAACTCCTAGCGGGAACCAAGAGACCCAGTACTTC
TRBV29-1	-	TRBJ1-1	few	CSVEDWAGNTEAFF	TGCAGCGTTGAAGATTGGGCAGGGAACACTGAAGCTTTCTTT
TRBV19	-	TRBJ2-7	-	CASSIQGGSYEQYF	TGTGCCAGTAGTATCCAGGGGGGCTCCTACGAGCAGTACTTC
TRBV6-5	-	TRBJ1-2	-	CASSYSGRGYGYTF	TGTGCCAGCAGTTACTCAGGCAGGGGATATGGCTACACCTTC
TRBV2	TRBD1	TRBJ1-4	-	CASIRGLNEKLFF	TGTGCCAGCATAAGGGGGCTAAATGAAAAACTGTTTTTT
TRBV2	TRBD1	TRBJ1-4	-	CASRGQGGEKLFF	TGTGCCAGCAGAGGACAGGGGGGTGAAAAACTGTTTTTT
TRBV23-1	TRBD1	TRBJ1-5	-	CASPVTGLLSNQPQHF	TGCGCCAGCCCTGTGACAGGGTTGTTGAGCAATCAGCCCCAGCATTTT
TRBV6-5	-	TRBJ2-5	-	CASSPYGGKMETQYF	TGTGCCAGCAGTCCTTACGGGGGAAAGATGGAGACCCAGTACTTC
TRBV7-8	TRBD2	TRBJ2-5	-	CASSGGLAGFPFQETQYF	TGTGCCAGCAGCGGGGGACTAGCGGGTTTCCCTTTTCAAGAGACCCAGTACTTC
TRBV29-1	-	TRBJ2-5	-	CSVEVLGIGETQYF	TGCAGCGTTGAAGTACTAGGGATAGGGGAGACCCAGTACTTC